This TCR beta chain was sequenced in a study of T-cell reconstitution after alpha-beta-depleted transplantation in children. This CDR3 has 15 amino acids. Germline loops: CDR1 DFQATT, CDR2 SNEGSKA (reference sequence). Trimming shortened V by 0 bases and J by 3 bases, and 12 bases separated the two germline ends. TCRbeta library preparation incorporated unique molecular identifiers. TCRdb re-derived calls from the PCR reads in MiXCR, one entry per CDR3 protein. Of about 400,000 distinct CDR3 sequences in the sample, about an eighth were seen once. The sample consisted of PBMCs, taken from the stem cell graft. The receptor's source is a human donor who donated a stem cell graft to a child with Fanconi anemia. The chain has TRBV20-1 and TRBJ1-5; maybe TRBD1 (6 bases). The CDR3 protein is CSARDIRDNNQPQHF. CDR3 DNA sequence: TGCAGTGCTAGAGATATCCGGGACAACAATCAGCCCCAGCATTTT.